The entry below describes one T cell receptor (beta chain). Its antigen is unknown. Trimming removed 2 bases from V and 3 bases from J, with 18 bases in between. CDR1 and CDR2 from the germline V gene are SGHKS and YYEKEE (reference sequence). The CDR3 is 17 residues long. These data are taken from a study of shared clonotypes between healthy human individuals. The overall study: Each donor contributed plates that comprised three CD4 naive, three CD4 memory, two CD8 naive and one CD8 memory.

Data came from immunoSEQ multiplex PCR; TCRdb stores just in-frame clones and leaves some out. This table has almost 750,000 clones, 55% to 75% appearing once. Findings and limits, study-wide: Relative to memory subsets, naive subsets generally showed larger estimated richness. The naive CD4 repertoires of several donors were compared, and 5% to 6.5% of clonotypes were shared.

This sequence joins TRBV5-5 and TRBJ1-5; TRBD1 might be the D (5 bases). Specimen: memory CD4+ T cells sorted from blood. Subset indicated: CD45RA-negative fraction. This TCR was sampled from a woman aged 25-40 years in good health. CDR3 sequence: CASSFQLGAANNQPQHF. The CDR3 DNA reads TGTGCCAGCAGCTTCCAACTAGGGGCAGCCAACAATCAGCCCCAGCATTTT.